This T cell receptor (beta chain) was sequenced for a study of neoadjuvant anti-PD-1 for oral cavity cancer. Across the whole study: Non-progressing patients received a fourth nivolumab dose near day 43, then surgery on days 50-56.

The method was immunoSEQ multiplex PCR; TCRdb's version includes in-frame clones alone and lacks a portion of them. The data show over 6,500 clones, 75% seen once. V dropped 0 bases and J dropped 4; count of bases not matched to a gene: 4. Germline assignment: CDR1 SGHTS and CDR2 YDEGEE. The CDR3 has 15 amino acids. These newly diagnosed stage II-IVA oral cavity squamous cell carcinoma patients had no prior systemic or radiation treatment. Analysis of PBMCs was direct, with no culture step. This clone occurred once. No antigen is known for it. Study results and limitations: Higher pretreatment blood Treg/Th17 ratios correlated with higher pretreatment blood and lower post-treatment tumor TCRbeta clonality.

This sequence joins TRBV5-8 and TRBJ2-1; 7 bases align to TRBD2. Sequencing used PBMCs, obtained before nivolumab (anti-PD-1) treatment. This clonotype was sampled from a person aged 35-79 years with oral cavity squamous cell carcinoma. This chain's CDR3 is CASSLGLAEYNEQFF. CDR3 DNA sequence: TGTGCCAGCAGCTTGGGACTAGCCGAGTACAATGAGCAGTTCTTC.